Listed below are T cell receptor beta chains from one sample, sequenced in a study of molecular identifiers for immune sequencing clone quantification. One entry per CDR3 protein, called by TCRdb with MiXCR from the PCR reads. Of approximately 550,000 distinct CDR3 sequences listed, 20% to 25% are singletons. Sequenced sample: naive CD8+ T cells from blood, with Jurkat cell RNA spiked in. These receptors were obtained from a human donor in good health. Some libraries in this study had Jurkat cell RNA spiked in. Each CDR3 is given with its conserved first and last residue. A D gene is named only where the DNA matches it firmly. The size entry is marked missing in some rows and otherwise reads once, few, many or a size class.

J: TRBJ2-3; V: TRBV28; D: NA; size: many; CDR3: CASSLWGPDSTDTQYF; DNA: TGTGCCAGCAGTTTATGGGGCCCCGACTCCACAGATACGCAGTATTTT
J: TRBJ2-5; V: TRBV13; D: NA; size: few; CDR3: CASSLVRGQETQYF; DNA: TGTGCCAGCAGCTTAGTGAGGGGTCAAGAGACCCAGTACTTC
J: TRBJ2-7; V: TRBV7-6; D: NA; size: few; CDR3: CASSPSPGERSEQYF; DNA: TGTGCCAGCAGCCCTAGTCCCGGGGAGAGGTCCGAGCAGTACTTC
J: TRBJ2-7; V: TRBV7-2; D: NA; size: many; CDR3: CASSISQGGYEQYF; DNA: TGTGCCAGCAGCATTTCCCAGGGGGGGTACGAGCAGTACTTC
J: TRBJ2-1; V: TRBV5-6; D: NA; size: NA; CDR3: CASSLKGILSSYNEQFF; DNA: TGTGCCAGCAGCTTGAAGGGAATTCTAAGCTCCTACAATGAGCAGTTCTTC
J: TRBJ2-7; V: TRBV4-1; D: NA; size: NA; CDR3: CAGSQLEGNSYEQYF; DNA: TGCGCCGGCAGCCAATTGGAGGGGAATTCCTACGAGCAGTACTTC
J: TRBJ2-7; V: TRBV9; D: TRBD2; size: few; CDR3: CASSPSGGVGEQYF; DNA: TGTGCCAGCAGCCCTAGCGGGGGGGTTGGGGAGCAGTACTTC
J: TRBJ2-7; V: TRBV28; D: TRBD1; size: many; CDR3: CASSPRDRDAEQYF; DNA: TGTGCCAGCAGTCCCCGGGACAGGGATGCCGAGCAGTACTTC
J: TRBJ2-3; V: TRBV30; D: NA; size: few; CDR3: CAWGDFSPTDTQYF; DNA: TGTGCCTGGGGGGACTTTTCCCCCACAGATACGCAGTATTTT
J: TRBJ2-7; V: TRBV7-9; D: TRBD1; size: many; CDR3: CASSMDPGQGLYEQYF; DNA: TGTGCCAGCAGCATGGACCCCGGACAGGGACTTTACGAGCAGTACTTC
J: TRBJ2-7; V: TRBV27; D: NA; size: many; CDR3: CASSLPGPDREQYF; DNA: TGTGCCAGCAGTTTACCCGGACCAGATAGGGAGCAGTACTTC
J: TRBJ2-3; V: TRBV9; D: TRBD2; size: few; CDR3: CASSVGSGGAGDTQYF; DNA: TGTGCCAGCAGCGTGGGTAGCGGGGGGGCTGGAGATACGCAGTATTTT
J: TRBJ1-3; V: TRBV28; D: NA; size: few; CDR3: CASSPIGSDSGNTIYF; DNA: TGTGCCAGCAGCCCCATCGGCAGCGACTCTGGAAACACCATATATTTT
J: TRBJ2-5; V: TRBV28; D: TRBD1; size: NA; CDR3: CASSHTGGETQYF; DNA: TGTGCCAGCAGCCACACAGGGGGAGAGACCCAGTACTTC
J: TRBJ1-4; V: TRBV4-3; D: NA; size: NA; CDR3: CASSQDRSTNEKLFF; DNA: TGCGCCAGCAGCCAAGATCGCTCAACTAATGAAAAACTGTTTTTT
J: TRBJ2-6; V: TRBV7-2; D: TRBD1; size: few; CDR3: CASSSPRDRIDSGANVLTF; DNA: TGTGCCAGCAGCTCCCCTCGGGACAGGATTGACTCTGGGGCCAACGTCCTGACTTTC
J: TRBJ2-3; V: TRBV6-2/TRBV6-3; D: TRBD2; size: many; CDR3: CASSAGLVGMDTQYF; DNA: TGTGCCAGCAGTGCGGGACTAGTGGGCATGGATACGCAGTATTTT
J: TRBJ2-3; V: TRBV27; D: TRBD2; size: NA; CDR3: CASSLHTSDFTDTQYF; DNA: TGTGCCAGCAGTTTACACACTAGCGACTTCACAGATACGCAGTATTTT
J: TRBJ2-7; V: TRBV27; D: TRBD2; size: many; CDR3: CASSLTGGLSYEQYF; DNA: TGTGCCAGCAGTTTAACGGGAGGGCTCTCCTACGAGCAGTACTTC
J: TRBJ2-3; V: TRBV4-3; D: NA; size: many; CDR3: CASSQDRASTDTQYF; DNA: TGCGCCAGCAGCCAAGATCGGGCTAGCACAGATACGCAGTATTTT